The present T cell receptor (beta chain) was sequenced within a study of T-cell reconstitution after alpha-beta-depleted transplantation in children. Broader study findings: Reportedly, roughly two months post-transplant, alpha-beta T cells arose from several hundred expanded graft clones.

This sample's TCRbeta library carried unique molecular identifier barcodes. Via MiXCR, TCRdb re-called the PCR reads, giving one row per CDR3 protein. The table lists roughly 240,000 distinct CDR3 sequences, 8.2% of them singletons. This clonotype was seen at least ten times. What it binds is unknown. The specimen was PBMCs, mostly from graft donor cells, collected 180 days after TCRalphabeta/CD19-depleted stem cell transplant. This TCR was sampled from a male patient between 10 and 17 years old who had a stem cell transplant for acute lymphoblastic leukemia, so the T cells may come from the graft donor.

CDR3: CASSLSAGPNQPQHF. CDR3 nucleotides: TGTGCCAGCAGCTTAAGCGCGGGACCCAATCAGCCCCAGCATTTT. The chain uses TRBV7-9 and TRBJ1-5; D is perhaps TRBD1 (5 bases). Germline values: CDR1 SEHNR, CDR2 FQNEAQ (reference sequence). CDR3 size: 15 residues. V lost 2 bases and J lost 3, with 11 bases in between.